One and the same sample provided the 24 T cell receptor beta chains below, sequenced in a study of blood T cell repertoires in COVID-19. Using immunoSEQ multiplex PCR, the repertoire was profiled, and TCRdb retains in-frame clones only, with some absent. Of about 530,000 clones listed, around nine tenths are singletons. Sequencing was done on a sample of peripheral blood. The receptors stem from a woman in her fifties or sixties with COVID-19, enrolled during active disease.

The chain recombines TRBV19 with TRBJ2-1, with TRBD2 as a possible D gene (5 bases). The CDR3 loop spans 15 amino acids. Germline loops: CDR1 LNHDA, CDR2 SQIVND (reference sequence). V was cut by 8 bases and J by 1 base, with 15 bases left in between. The CDR3 DNA reads as TGTGCCAGTTCTGGACCTAGAGGGTCCTACAATGAGCAGTTCTTC. Translating it yields CASSGPRGSYNEQFF.

Concerning this clone itself: This sample also contains other DNA sequences that code for the same CDR3. This chain joins TRBV2 and TRBJ1-6; TRBD1 agrees at 8 bases. This CDR3 contains 14 residues. V lost 7 bases to trimming and J lost 5 bases; unmatched junction nucleotides: 4. CDR1 and CDR2 from the germline V gene are SNHLY and FYNNEI. The DNA of the CDR3 is TGTGCCAGCAACCAGGGGGCCGATAATTCACCCCTCCACTTT. Amino acid sequence: CASNQGADNSPLHF. The entire variable domain, with the rest obtained from reference TRBV2 and TRBJ1-6, is as follows: EPEVTQTPSHQVTQMGQEVILRCVPISNHLYFYWYRQILGQKVEFLVSFYNNEISEKSEIFDDQFSVERPDGSNFTLKIRSTKLEDSAMYFCASNQGADNSPLHFGNGTRLTVT.

The V and J genes are TRBV5-6 and TRBJ1-5; no reliable D call. Germline loops: CDR1 SGHDT, CDR2 YYEEEE. V was pared by 0 bases and J by 0 bases, with 7 bases between. This CDR3 has 15 residues. In DNA, the CDR3 is TGTGCCAGCAGCTTGGTGGCAGGTAGCAATCAGCCCCAGCATTTT. It translates to CASSLVAGSNQPQHF.

This clone was observed a single time. This chain connects TRBV5-1 to TRBJ1-3; D unresolved. The germline V and J ends were trimmed by 0 bases and 4 bases, with 8 bases remaining between them. The CDR3 covers 14 residues. Per germline, CDR1 SGHRS and CDR2 YFSETQ. The CDR3 spells CASSLGHLGNTIYF. The CDR3 DNA is TGCGCCAGCAGCTTGGGGCATTTAGGAAACACCATATATTTT.

The V and J genes are TRBV3-1 (or the pseudogene TRBV3-2) and TRBJ1-1, with no clear D. V lost 2 bases and J lost 0, with 4 bases in between. The CDR3 covers 13 residues. Germline V gene lookup returns CDR1 LGHDT and CDR2 YNNKEL (reference sequence). The DNA of the CDR3 is TGTGCCAGCAGCCAAAACATGAACACTGAAGCTTTCTTT. This encodes CASSQNMNTEAFF.

This clone was recorded only once. This specimen includes other DNA sequences encoding the same CDR3. The rearrangement uses TRBV5-1 and TRBJ1-3; the match to TRBD1 covers 7 bases. V was pared by 0 bases and J by 1 base, with 4 bases of the junction left unmatched. The CDR3 length is 16 residues. CDR1 SGHRS and CDR2 YFSETQ come from the germline V gene. The CDR3 region is CASSLAGGGSGNTIYF. CDR3 nucleotide sequence: TGCGCCAGCAGCTTGGCAGGGGGAGGATCTGGAAACACCATATATTTT.

The chain couples TRBV19 to TRBJ2-3; 9 bases are shared with TRBD2. CDR1 and CDR2 (germline): LNHDA, SQIVND (reference sequence). The CDR3 has 14 amino acids. V shed 7 bases and J 2 bases; nucleotides not matched to a gene: 4. In nucleotides, the CDR3 is TGTGCCAGTAACAGCGGGGGGTCCACAGATACGCAGTATTTT. Its translation: CASNSGGSTDTQYF.

The chain recombines TRBV6-5 with TRBJ1-2; 7 bases match TRBD1. The CDR3 sequence is 13 residues long. J gave up 5 bases and V 4 bases, and 4 bases lay outside the gene matches. Per germline, CDR1 MNHEY and CDR2 SVGAGI. DNA for the CDR3: TGTGCCAGCAGTTGGGCCAGGGGGTATGGCTACACCTTC. It encodes CASSWARGYGYTF.

The V gene is TRBV7-3, the J gene TRBJ2-2, with TRBD1 identical over 10 bases. The V segment lost 2 bases and the J segment 5 bases; nucleotides outside the gene matches: 5. In germline, CDR1 is SGHTA, CDR2 FQGTGA. CDR3 length: 16 residues. The CDR3: CASSLSGTGETGELFF. The CDR3 DNA follows: TGTGCCAGCAGCTTATCTGGGACAGGGGAAACCGGGGAGCTGTTTTTT.

This sequence joins TRBV11-2 and TRBJ1-1; D possibly corresponds to TRBD1 (6 bases). Germline V gene data show CDR1 as SGHAT and CDR2 as FQNNGV. The V end lost 1 base, the J end lost 7 bases, and 16 bases lay between the germline ends. This CDR3 comprises 15 residues. The CDR3 DNA reads TGTGCCAGCAGCTTAGGGACAGCAAGGCAGGGTGAAGCTTTCTTT. It yields the protein CASSLGTARQGEAFF. Looking up the rest from reference TRBV11-2 and TRBJ1-1 gives the full variable domain: EAGVAQSPRYKIIEKRQSVAFWCNPISGHATLYWYQQILGQGPKLLIQFQNNGVVDDSQLPKDRFSAERLKGVDSTLKIQPAKLEDSAVYLCASSLGTARQGEAFFGQGTRLTVV.

The chain has TRBV3-1 (or the pseudogene TRBV3-2) and TRBJ1-2; D uncertain. V shed 5 bases and J shed 8 bases, with 12 bases lying between them. This CDR3 spans 12 amino acids. CDR1 is LGHDT, CDR2 YNNKEL, per germline (reference sequence). The CDR3 spells CASSSGRGGYTF. DNA of the CDR3: TGTGCCAGCAGCTCTGGGAGAGGCGGCTACACCTTC.

This chain joins TRBV5-5 and TRBJ2-7, with a possible D match to TRBD2 (6 bases). V lost 6 bases and J lost 5, with 18 bases in between. Germline V gene data show CDR1 as SGHKS and CDR2 as YYEKEE (reference sequence). The CDR3 consists of 14 residues. The CDR3 nucleotides read TGTGCCAGCATCGCCATGGCGGGAAGGGACGAGCAGTACTTC. This sequence encodes CASIAMAGRDEQYF.

J is TRBJ2-7 and V is TRBV18; 8 positions match TRBD2. Germline values: CDR1 KGHSH, CDR2 LQKENI. J was trimmed by 1 base and V by 5 bases; bases with no gene match: 4. The CDR3 totals 14 residues. The CDR3 sequence is CASSSAGGSYEQYF. In nucleotides, the CDR3 is TGTGCCAGCTCATCCGCGGGGGGATCCTACGAGCAGTACTTC.

This CDR3 reads CASSSRGLPGRTLHF. The DNA of the CDR3 is TGTGCCAGCAGCTCAAGGGGTCTTCCTGGGCGCACCCTCCACTTT. The V call is TRBV7-6, the J call TRBJ1-6; perhaps TRBD1 as D (5 bases). The CDR3 has 15 amino acids. The V gene lost 4 bases and the J gene lost 14 bases, with 21 bases spanning the gap. Per the germline V gene, CDR1 is SGHVS and CDR2 is FNYEAQ.

The rearrangement uses TRBV19 and TRBJ1-5; a weak D match, TRBD1 (5 bases). With 4 bases removed from V and 1 base from J, the gap between germline ends came to 14 bases. This CDR3 region has 16 residues. The V gene's germline CDR1 is LNHDA and CDR2 SQIVND (reference sequence). The CDR3 reads CASSTITGMSNQPQHF. CDR3 DNA: TGTGCCAGTAGTACGATCACAGGAATGAGCAATCAGCCCCAGCATTTT.

The genes are TRBV20-1 and TRBJ2-3; 9 nucleotides align to TRBD1. The trim removed 5 bases at V and 6 bases at J, leaving 6 bases unmatched. The CDR3 length is 13 residues. Looked up from germline, CDR1 is DFQATT and CDR2 is SNEGSKA (reference sequence). In DNA, the CDR3 is TGCAGTGCTGGTGACAGGGGGATGGATACGCAGTATTTT. Amino acids: CSAGDRGMDTQYF.

The J gene is TRBJ2-1, the V gene TRBV5-1; 8 bases map to TRBD1. CDR3 length equals 15 residues. Trimming removed 0 bases from V and 7 bases from J; junction bases left unmatched: 6. Germline assignment: CDR1 SGHRS and CDR2 YFSETQ. The CDR3 spells CASSLALRQGNEQFF. Written as DNA, the CDR3 is TGCGCCAGCAGCTTGGCTTTACGACAGGGGAATGAGCAGTTCTTC.

Only one count was recorded for this clone. The J gene is TRBJ2-2, the V gene TRBV5-1; TRBD2 matches 13 bases. The CDR3 extends over 14 amino acids. J gave up 5 bases and V 5 bases, and 0 bases lay outside the gene matches. Germline V CDR1 and CDR2: SGHRS, YFSETQ. The CDR3 DNA reads as TGCGCCAGCAGGACTAGCGGGGGGACCGGGGAGCTGTTTTTT. This codes for CASRTSGGTGELFF.

The chain has TRBV7-6 and TRBJ2-1; a possible D gene is TRBD2 (5 bases). CDR1 SGHVS and CDR2 FNYEAQ come from the germline V gene. The CDR3 spans 13 residues. The germline V and J ends were trimmed by 4 bases and 5 bases, with 9 bases remaining between them. The CDR3 protein is CASSSVLDNEQFF. CDR3 nucleotides: TGTGCCAGCAGCTCGGTACTAGACAATGAGCAGTTCTTC.

The CDR3 here is CAWSGGQGAYYGYTF. Written as DNA, the CDR3 is TGTGCCTGGAGTGGAGGACAGGGGGCCTACTATGGCTACACCTTC. This chain connects TRBV30 to TRBJ1-2; TRBD1 agrees at 11 bases. This CDR3 has 15 amino acids. The junction had 4 bases not matched to a gene; V was cut back by 1 base and J by 3 bases. From germline, CDR1 is GTSNPN and CDR2 SVGIG (reference sequence).

J is TRBJ1-1 and V is TRBV11-3; TRBD1 is a possible D gene (6 bases). The V end lost 2 bases, the J end lost 2 bases, and 12 bases lay between the germline ends. This CDR3 comprises 15 residues. Germline loops: CDR1 SGHNT, CDR2 YENEEA. The CDR3 coding sequence is TGTGCCAGCAGCTTAAGATCAGGGGTTAACACTGAAGCTTTCTTT. Translating gives CASSLRSGVNTEAFF.

The gene calls are TRBV13 and TRBJ1-2; D is uncertain. Trimming cost V 5 bases and J 0 bases, with 10 bases left between them. Germline V gene data show CDR1 as PRHDT and CDR2 as FYEKMQ (reference sequence). The length of the CDR3 is 14 residues. DNA of the CDR3: TGTGCCAGCAGCCTGGAGGAAGCTAACTATGGCTACACCTTC. Its translation: CASSLEEANYGYTF.

As regards this clone: This specimen includes other DNA sequences encoding the same CDR3. This chain uses TRBV11-3 with TRBJ2-1, with D hard to call. The CDR3 contains 13 residues. Trimming stripped 3 bases from V and 5 bases from J, with 8 bases between. Per the germline V gene, CDR1 is SGHNT and CDR2 is YENEEA. For the CDR3, the DNA is TGTGCCAGCAGCTTTTCCAGGAACAATGAGCAGTTCTTC. Translating gives CASSFSRNNEQFF.

V usage is TRBV7-2 and J usage is TRBJ1-5; D possibly corresponds to TRBD1 (6 bases). The germline gives CDR1 SGHTA, CDR2 FQGNSA. Trimming removed 0 bases at V and 6 bases at J, with 12 bases between. The CDR3 contains 15 residues. CDR3 nucleotide sequence: TGTGCCAGCAGCTTAGCCAGGGGAGCCGGTCAGCCCCAGCATTTT. Protein: CASSLARGAGQPQHF.